Below, one T cell receptor (beta chain) is given with its context. Its antigen remains unidentified. V trimming: 3 bases; J trimming: 0 bases; junction bases outside the gene matches: 5. Germline V gene sequence: CDR1 SGHVS, CDR2 FNYEAQ. The CDR3 contains 15 residues. Primers: 60 Vbeta forward and 13 Jbeta reverse. Generated by immunoSEQ multiplex PCR, the TCRdb table keeps only in-frame clones and is missing some. The top ten hold roughly 5.5% of the sample, which has about 93,000 clones, approximately 68% seen once. The data stem from a study of cytomegalovirus exposure and HLA in healthy donors. Study summary: About 80 million unique TCR sequences came from HLA-typed donors in an early release. Study results and limitations: Later examination showed HLA-associated TCR beta chains had greater clonal expansion than equally common others. Being indistinguishable, some V segments were excluded, TRBV6-2 and TRBV6-3 among them.

Each of the donors was a healthy bone marrow donor. The V gene is TRBV7-6, the J gene TRBJ2-7, with 7 bases matching TRBD1. The sample comprised PBMCs. This sequence was found in a boy between 10 and 17 years old in good health and CMV-seropositive. The CDR3, as DNA: TGTGCCAGCAGCTTGGCGACAGGGCCCTCCTACGAGCAGTACTTC. Its protein is CASSLATGPSYEQYF.